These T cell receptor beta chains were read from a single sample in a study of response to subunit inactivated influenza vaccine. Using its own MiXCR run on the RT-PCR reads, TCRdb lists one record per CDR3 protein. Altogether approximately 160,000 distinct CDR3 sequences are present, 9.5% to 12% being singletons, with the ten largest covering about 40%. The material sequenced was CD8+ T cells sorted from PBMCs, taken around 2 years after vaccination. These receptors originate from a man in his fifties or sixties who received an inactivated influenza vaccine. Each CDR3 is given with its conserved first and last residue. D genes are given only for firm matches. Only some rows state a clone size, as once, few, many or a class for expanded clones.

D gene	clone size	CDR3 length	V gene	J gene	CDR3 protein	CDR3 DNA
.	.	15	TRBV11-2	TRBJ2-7	CASSLGQGIPYEQYF	TGTGCCAGCAGCTTAGGGCAGGGAATCCCCTACGAGCAGTACTTC
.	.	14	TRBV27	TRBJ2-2	CASSLYPFPGELFF	TGTGCCAGCAGTTTATACCCCTTCCCCGGGGAGCTGTTTTTT
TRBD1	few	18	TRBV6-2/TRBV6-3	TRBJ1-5	CASSYQTDRGPSNQPQHF	TGTGCCAGCAGTTACCAAACGGACAGGGGGCCGAGCAATCAGCCCCAGCATTTT
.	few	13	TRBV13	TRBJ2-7	CASSPGRGYEQYF	TGTGCCAGCAGCCCCGGCCGGGGCTACGAGCAGTACTTC
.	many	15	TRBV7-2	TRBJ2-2	CASSQWASLTGELFF	TGTGCCAGCAGCCAATGGGCTAGTTTAACCGGGGAGCTGTTTTTT
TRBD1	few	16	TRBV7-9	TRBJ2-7	CASSDGGTGVPYEQYF	TGTGCCAGCAGCGACGGGGGGACAGGGGTCCCCTACGAGCAGTACTTC
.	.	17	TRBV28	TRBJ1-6	CASSFFPPGSYNSPLHF	TGTGCCAGCAGTTTTTTCCCGCCGGGTTCCTATAATTCACCCCTCCACTTT
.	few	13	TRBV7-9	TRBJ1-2	CASSLGGSDGYTF	TGTGCCAGCAGCTTGGGAGGAAGCGATGGCTACACCTTC
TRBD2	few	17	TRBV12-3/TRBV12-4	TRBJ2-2	CASSQTSGSFNTGELFF	TGTGCCAGCAGTCAGACTAGCGGGAGTTTTAACACCGGGGAGCTGTTTTTT
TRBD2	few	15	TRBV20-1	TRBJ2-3	CSAAAVGPRGDTQYF	TGCAGTGCCGCAGCGGTGGGGCCGCGGGGGGATACGCAGTATTTT
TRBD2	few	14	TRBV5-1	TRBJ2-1	CASSLTSGEDEQFF	TGCGCCAGCAGCCTGACTAGCGGGGAAGATGAGCAGTTCTTC
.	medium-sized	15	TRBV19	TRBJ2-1	CASSFGGIGGHEQFF	TGTGCCAGCTCCTTTGGCGGGATCGGAGGCCATGAGCAGTTCTTC
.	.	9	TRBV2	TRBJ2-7	CASGVEQYF	TGTGCCAGCGGGGTTGAGCAGTACTTC
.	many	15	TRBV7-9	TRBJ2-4	CASSLQTEAKNIQYF	TGTGCCAGCAGCTTGCAGACAGAAGCCAAAAACATTCAGTACTTC
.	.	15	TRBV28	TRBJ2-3	CASSSGTLTTDTQYF	TGTGCCAGCAGCTCCGGGACTCTTACCACAGATACGCAGTATTTT
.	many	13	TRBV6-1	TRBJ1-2	CASSEGTFYGYTF	TGTGCCAGCAGTGAGGGGACATTTTATGGCTACACCTTC
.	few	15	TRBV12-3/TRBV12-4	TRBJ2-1	CASSFRTREDNEQFF	TGTGCCAGCAGTTTCCGGACCAGGGAGGACAATGAGCAGTTCTTC
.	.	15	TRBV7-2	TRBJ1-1	CASSPIQGWNTEAFF	TGTGCCAGCAGCCCCATACAGGGTTGGAACACTGAAGCTTTCTTT
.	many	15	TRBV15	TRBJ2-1	CATSREESGSNEQFF	TGTGCCACCAGCAGAGAAGAGTCCGGGTCCAATGAGCAGTTCTTC
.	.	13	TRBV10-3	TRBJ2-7	CAILVRAPYEQYF	TGTGCCATCTTGGTCCGGGCCCCCTACGAGCAGTACTTC
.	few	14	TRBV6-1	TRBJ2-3	CASTQGRGADTQYF	TGTGCCAGCACCCAAGGACGGGGAGCAGATACGCAGTATTTT
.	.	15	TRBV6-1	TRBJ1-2	CASSKTDSGRYGYTF	TGTGCCAGCAGCAAAACGGACTCTGGGCGATATGGCTACACCTTC
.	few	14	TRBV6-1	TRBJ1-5	CASSPRLDNQPQHF	TGTGCCAGCAGTCCCCGACTGGACAATCAGCCCCAGCATTTT
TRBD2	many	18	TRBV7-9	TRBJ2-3	CASSPASGGAVATDTQYF	TGTGCCAGCAGCCCTGCTAGCGGGGGGGCCGTGGCGACAGATACGCAGTATTTT
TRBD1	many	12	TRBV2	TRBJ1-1	CAGRQGNTEAFF	TGTGCCGGGAGACAGGGTAACACTGAAGCTTTCTTT
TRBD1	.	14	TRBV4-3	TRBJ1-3	CASSQGQGLSTIYF	TGCGCCAGCAGCCAAGGACAGGGTCTGAGCACCATATATTTT
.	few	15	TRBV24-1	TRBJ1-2	CATSDLPGGLYGYTF	TGTGCCACCAGTGATCTCCCCGGAGGGCTTTATGGCTACACCTTC